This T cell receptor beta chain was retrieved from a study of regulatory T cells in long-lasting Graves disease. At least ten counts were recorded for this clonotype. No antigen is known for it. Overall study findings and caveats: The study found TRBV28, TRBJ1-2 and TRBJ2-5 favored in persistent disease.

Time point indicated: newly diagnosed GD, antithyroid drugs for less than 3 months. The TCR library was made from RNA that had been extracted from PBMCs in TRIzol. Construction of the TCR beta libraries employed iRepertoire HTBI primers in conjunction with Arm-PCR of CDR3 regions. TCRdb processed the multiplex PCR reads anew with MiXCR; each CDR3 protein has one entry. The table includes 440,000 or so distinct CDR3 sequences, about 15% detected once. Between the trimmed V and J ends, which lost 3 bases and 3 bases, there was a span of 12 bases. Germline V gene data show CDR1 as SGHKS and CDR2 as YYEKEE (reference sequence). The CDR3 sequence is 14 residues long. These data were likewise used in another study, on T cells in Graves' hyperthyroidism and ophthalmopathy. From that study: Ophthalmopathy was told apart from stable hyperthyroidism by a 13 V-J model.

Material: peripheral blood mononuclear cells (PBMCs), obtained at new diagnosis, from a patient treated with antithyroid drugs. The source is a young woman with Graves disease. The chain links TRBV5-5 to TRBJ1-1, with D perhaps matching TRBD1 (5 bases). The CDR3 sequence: CASSSRGGYTEAFF. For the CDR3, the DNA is TGTGCCAGCAGCTCTAGGGGAGGGTACACTGAAGCTTTCTTT.